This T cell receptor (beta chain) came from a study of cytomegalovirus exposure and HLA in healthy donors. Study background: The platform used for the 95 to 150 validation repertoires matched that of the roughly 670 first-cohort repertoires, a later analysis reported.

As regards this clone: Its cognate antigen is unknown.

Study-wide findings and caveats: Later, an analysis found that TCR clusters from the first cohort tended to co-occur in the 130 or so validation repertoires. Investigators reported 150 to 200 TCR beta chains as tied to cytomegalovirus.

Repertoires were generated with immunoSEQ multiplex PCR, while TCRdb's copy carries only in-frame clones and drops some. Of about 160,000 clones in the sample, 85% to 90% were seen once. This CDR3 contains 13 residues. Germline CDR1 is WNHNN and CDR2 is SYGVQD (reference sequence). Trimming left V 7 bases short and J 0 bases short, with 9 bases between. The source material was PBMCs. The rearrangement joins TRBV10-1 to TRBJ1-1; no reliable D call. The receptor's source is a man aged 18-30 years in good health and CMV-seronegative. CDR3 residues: CASTGSLNTEAFF. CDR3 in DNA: TGCGCCAGCACAGGCAGTTTGAACACTGAAGCTTTCTTT.